This entry concerns a single TCR beta chain. This record comes from a study of blood T cell repertoires in COVID-19. Study overall: Sources were T cells, B-cell-depleted T cells, or PBMCs; the material itself was cDNA or gDNA.

Profiling relied on immunoSEQ multiplex PCR, and the TCRdb table lists in-frame clones only, not all of them. The sample contains around 43,000 clones, about 88% of which appear only once. What was sequenced was peripheral blood. This receptor was identified in a man between 50 and 59 years old in a cohort sampled during active COVID-19.

The CDR3 sequence is CASSDRAGGPSLGYTF. Here the CDR3 DNA reads TGTGCCAGCAGTGACAGGGCGGGAGGCCCTAGTCTAGGCTACACCTTC. The chain recombines TRBV6-1 with TRBJ1-2; TRBD1 is a possible D gene (5 bases). The V end was cut by 3 bases, the J end by 8 bases, with 22 bases between. The CDR3 covers 16 residues. Germline V gives CDR1 MNHNS, CDR2 SASEGT.